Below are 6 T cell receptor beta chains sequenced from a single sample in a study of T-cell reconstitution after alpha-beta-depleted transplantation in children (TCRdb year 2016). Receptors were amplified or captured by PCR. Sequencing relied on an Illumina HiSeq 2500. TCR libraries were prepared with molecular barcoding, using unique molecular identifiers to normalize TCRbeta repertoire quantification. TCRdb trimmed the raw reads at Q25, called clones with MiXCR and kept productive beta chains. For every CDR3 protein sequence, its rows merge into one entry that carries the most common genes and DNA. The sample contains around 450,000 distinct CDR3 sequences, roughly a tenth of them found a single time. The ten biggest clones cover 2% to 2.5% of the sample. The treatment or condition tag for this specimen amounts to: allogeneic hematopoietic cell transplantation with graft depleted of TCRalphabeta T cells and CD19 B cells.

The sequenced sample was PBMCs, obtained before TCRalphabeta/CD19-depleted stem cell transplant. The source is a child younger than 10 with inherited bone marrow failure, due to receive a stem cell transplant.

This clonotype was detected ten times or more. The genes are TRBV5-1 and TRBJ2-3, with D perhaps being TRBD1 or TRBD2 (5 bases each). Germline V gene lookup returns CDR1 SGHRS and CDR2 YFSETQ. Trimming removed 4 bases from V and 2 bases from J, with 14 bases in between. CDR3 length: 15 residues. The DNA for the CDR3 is TGCGCCAGCAGCGGCAGGGACGGAATCACAGATACGCAGTATTTT. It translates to CASSGRDGITDTQYF.

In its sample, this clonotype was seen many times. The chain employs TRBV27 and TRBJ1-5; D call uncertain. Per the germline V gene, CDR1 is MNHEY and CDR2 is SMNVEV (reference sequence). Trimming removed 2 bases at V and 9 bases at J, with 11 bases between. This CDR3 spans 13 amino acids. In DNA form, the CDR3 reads TGTGCCAGCAGTTTAAACCCGTTTGCGCCCCAGCATTTT. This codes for CASSLNPFAPQHF.

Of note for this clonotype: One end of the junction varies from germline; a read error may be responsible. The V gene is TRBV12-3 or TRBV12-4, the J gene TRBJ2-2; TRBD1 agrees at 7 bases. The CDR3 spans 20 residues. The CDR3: CASSLRPFRKTGAITGELFF. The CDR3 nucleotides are TGTGCCAGCAGTTTACGGCCTTTCAGAAAAACAGGGGCGATCACCGGTGAGCTGTTTTTT.

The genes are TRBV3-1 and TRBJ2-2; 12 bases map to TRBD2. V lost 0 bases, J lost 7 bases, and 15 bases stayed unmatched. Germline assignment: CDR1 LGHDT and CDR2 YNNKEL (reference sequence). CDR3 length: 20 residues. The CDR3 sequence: CASSQDLSLAGGPPSGELFF. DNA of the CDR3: TGTGCCAGCAGCCAAGACCTTAGTCTAGCGGGAGGGCCCCCCAGCGGGGAGCTGTTTTTT.

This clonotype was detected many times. The CDR3 coding sequence is TGTGCCAGCAGCCTACCACGGCTAGCGGGAGCCCCCTACGAGCAGTACTTC. The encoded protein is CASSLPRLAGAPYEQYF. This chain links TRBV7-9 with TRBJ2-7; 10 nucleotides match TRBD2. The ends lost 5 bases at V and 2 bases at J; junction bases unmatched: 12. The V gene's germline CDR1 is SEHNR and CDR2 FQNEAQ (reference sequence). This CDR3 is built from 17 residues.

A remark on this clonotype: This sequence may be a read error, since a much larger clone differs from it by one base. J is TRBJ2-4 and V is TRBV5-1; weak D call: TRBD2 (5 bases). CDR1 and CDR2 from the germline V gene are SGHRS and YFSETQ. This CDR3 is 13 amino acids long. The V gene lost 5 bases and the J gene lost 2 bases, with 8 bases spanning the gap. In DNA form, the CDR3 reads TGCGCCAGCAGGGAGGAAACCAAAAACATTCAGTACTTC. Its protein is CASREETKNIQYF.